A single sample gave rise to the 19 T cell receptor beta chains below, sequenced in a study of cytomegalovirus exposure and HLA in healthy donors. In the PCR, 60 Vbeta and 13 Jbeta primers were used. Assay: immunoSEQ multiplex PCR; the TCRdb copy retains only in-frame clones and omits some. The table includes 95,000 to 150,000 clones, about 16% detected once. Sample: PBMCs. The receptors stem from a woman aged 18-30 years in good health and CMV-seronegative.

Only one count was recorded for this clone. The CDR3 region is CASSFLLQGPYEQYF. The CDR3 DNA reads as TGTGCCAGCAGTTTCCTCCTTCAGGGGCCCTACGAGCAGTACTTC. V gene TRBV27 combines with J gene TRBJ2-5; maybe TRBD1 (6 bases). TRBJ2-7 explains the end of the DNA better; the J call may be wrong. The CDR3 is 15 amino acids. Germline CDR1 and CDR2: MNHEY and SMNVEV (reference sequence).

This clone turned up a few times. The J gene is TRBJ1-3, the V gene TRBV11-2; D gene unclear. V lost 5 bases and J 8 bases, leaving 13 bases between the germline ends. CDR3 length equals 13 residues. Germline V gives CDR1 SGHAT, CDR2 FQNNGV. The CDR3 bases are TGTGCCAGCAGCCCTCGGACCGGGGACACCATATATTTT. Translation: CASSPRTGDTIYF.

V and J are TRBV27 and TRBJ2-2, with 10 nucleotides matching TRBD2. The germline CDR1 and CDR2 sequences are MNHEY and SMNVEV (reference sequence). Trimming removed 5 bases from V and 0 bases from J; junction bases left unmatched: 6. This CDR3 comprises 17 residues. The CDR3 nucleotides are TGTGCCAGCAGTAAACGGACTAGCGGAGCGAACACCGGGGAGCTGTTTTTT. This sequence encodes CASSKRTSGANTGELFF.

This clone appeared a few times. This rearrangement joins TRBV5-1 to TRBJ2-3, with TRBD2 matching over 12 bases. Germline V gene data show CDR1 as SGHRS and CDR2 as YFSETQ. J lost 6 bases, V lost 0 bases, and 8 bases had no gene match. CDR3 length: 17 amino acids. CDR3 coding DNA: TGCGCCAGCAGCTTGGTGGCTAGCGGGAGGGCCGTCGATACGCAGTATTTT. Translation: CASSLVASGRAVDTQYF. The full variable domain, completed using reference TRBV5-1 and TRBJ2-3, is KAGVTQTPRYLIKTRGQQVTLSCSPISGHRSVSWYQQTPGQGLQFLFEYFSETQRNKGNFPGRFSGRQFSNSRSEMNVSTLELGDSALYLCASSLVASGRAVDTQYFGPGTRLTVL.

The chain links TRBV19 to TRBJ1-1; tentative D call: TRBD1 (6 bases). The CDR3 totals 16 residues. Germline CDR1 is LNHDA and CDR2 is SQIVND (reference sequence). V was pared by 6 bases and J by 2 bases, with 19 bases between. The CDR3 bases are TGTGCCAGTAGATCCAACAGGGCCGGGGTTAACACTGAAGCTTTCTTT. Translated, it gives CASRSNRAGVNTEAFF.

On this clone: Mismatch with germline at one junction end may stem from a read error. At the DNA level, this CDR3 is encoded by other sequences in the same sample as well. CDR3 sequence (DNA): TGTGCCAGCAGCCCAAGCGGGGGGGTTAATGAAAAGCTGTTTTTT. Translating it yields CASSPSGGVNEKLFF. The rearrangement joins TRBV5-4 to TRBJ1-4; D possibly corresponds to TRBD1 (5 bases). Germline V gene lookup returns CDR1 SGHNT and CDR2 YYREEE (reference sequence). The CDR3 runs 15 residues.

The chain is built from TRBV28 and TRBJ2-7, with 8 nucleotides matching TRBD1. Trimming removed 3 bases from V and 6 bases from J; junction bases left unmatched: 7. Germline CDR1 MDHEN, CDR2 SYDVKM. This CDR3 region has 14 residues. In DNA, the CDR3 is TGTGCCAGCAGTTTCCCCAGGGGGCGGGTCGAGCAGTACTTC. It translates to CASSFPRGRVEQYF.

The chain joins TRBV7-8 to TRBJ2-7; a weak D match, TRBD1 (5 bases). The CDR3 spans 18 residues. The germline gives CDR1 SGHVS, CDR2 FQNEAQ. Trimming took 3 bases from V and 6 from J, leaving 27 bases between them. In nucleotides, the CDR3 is TGTGCCAGCAGCTTCACCGTCCCCGACAGCTTAGACCTCCCCGAGCAGTACTTC. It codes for CASSFTVPDSLDLPEQYF.

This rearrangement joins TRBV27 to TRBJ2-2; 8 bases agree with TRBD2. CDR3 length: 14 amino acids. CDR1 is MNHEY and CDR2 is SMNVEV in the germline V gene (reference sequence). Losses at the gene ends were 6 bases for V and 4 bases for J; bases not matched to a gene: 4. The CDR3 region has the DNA TGTGCCAGCAGGGGACTAGGGGGCACCGGGGAGCTGTTTTTT. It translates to CASRGLGGTGELFF.

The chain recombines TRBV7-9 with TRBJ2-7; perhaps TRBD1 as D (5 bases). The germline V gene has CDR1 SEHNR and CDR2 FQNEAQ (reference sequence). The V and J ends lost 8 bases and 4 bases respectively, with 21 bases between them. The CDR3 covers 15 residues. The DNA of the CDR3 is TGTGCCAGCTCGTTAGGGGTCAGGAAGGATTACGAGCAGTACTTC. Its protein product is CASSLGVRKDYEQYF.

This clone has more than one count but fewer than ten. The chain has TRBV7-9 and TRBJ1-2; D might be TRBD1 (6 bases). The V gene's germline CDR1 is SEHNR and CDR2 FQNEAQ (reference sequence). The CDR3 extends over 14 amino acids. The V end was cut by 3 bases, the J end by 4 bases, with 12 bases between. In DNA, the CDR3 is TGTGCCAGCAGCTTCGGAGGACAGAGCTATGGCTACACCTTC. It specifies CASSFGGQSYGYTF.

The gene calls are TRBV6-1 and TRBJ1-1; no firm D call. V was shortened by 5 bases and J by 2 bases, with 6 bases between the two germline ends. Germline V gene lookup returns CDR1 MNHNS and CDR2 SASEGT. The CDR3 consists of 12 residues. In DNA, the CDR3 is TGTGCCAGCAGTCCCCATAACACTGAAGCTTTCTTT. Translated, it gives CASSPHNTEAFF.

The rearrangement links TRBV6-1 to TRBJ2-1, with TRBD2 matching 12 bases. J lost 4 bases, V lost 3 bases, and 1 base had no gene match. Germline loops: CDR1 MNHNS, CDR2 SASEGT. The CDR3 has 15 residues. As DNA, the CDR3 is TGTGCCAGCAGTGAGACTAGCGGGGGTTACAATGAGCAGTTCTTC. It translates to CASSETSGGYNEQFF.

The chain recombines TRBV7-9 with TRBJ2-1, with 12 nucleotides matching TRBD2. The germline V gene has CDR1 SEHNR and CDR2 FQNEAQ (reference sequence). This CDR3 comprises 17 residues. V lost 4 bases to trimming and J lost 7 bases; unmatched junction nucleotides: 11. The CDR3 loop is CASSSRTSGENFNEQFF. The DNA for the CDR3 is TGTGCCAGCAGCTCCCGGACTAGCGGGGAGAATTTTAATGAGCAGTTCTTC.

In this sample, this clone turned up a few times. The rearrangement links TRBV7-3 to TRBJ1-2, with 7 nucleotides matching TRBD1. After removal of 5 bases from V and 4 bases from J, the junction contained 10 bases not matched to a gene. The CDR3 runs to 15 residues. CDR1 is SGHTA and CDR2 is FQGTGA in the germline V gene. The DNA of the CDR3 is TGTGCCAGCAGCCCAACGACAGGGAGCGTCTATGGCTACACCTTC. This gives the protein CASSPTTGSVYGYTF.

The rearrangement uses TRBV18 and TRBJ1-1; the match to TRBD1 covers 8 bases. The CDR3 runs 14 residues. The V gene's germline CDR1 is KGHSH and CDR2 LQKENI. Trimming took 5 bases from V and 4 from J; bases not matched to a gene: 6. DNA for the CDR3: TGTGCCAGCTCATCAACAGGGGGGCCCACTGAAGCTTTCTTT. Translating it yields CASSSTGGPTEAFF.

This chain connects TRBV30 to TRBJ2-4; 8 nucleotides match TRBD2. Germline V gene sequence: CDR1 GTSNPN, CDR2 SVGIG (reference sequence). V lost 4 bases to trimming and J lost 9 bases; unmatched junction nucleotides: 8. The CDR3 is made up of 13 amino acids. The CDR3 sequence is CAWTNGGAVIQYF. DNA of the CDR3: TGTGCCTGGACCAACGGGGGGGCCGTCATTCAGTACTTC.

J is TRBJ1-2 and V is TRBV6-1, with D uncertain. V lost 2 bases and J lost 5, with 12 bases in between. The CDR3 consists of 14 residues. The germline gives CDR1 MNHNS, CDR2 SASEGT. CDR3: CASSELRARYGYTF. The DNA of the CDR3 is TGTGCCAGCAGTGAACTGAGGGCGAGGTATGGCTACACCTTC.

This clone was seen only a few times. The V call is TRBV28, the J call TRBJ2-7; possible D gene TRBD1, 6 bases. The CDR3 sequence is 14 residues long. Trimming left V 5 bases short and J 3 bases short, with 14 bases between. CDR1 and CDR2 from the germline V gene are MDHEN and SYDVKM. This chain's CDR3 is CASSPPGDFYEQYF. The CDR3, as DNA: TGTGCCAGCAGTCCCCCAGGGGATTTCTACGAGCAGTACTTC.